The next 15 T cell receptor beta chains were all read from a single sample in a study of T-cell memory formation after mild COVID-19. TCRdb recomputed calls from the 5' RACE reads with MiXCR, one row per CDR3 protein. The data contain nearly 110,000 distinct CDR3 sequences, over 15% of them singletons. Sequencing was performed on PBMCs or a T cell subset sorted from them (not recorded which). These receptors all stem from an adult woman who had mild COVID-19 (a few samples of this study predate the infection). Cell type and time point are not known.

The J gene is TRBJ1-6, the V gene TRBV6-6, with unresolved D. The germline CDR1 and CDR2 sequences are MNHNY and SVGAGI (reference sequence). With 0 bases removed from V and 7 bases from J, the gap between germline ends came to 10 bases. The CDR3 contains 15 residues. CDR3 nucleotides: TGTGCCAGCAGTTACTCGAGAGGTCGAAATTCACCCCTCCACTTT. Protein sequence: CASSYSRGRNSPLHF.

V usage is TRBV2 and J usage is TRBJ1-2, with 9 positions matching TRBD1. Germline values: CDR1 SNHLY, CDR2 FYNNEI. The V gene end was trimmed by 4 bases and the J gene end by 2 bases; junction bases not matched to a gene: 2. This CDR3 comprises 14 residues. CDR3 loop: CASSAGTGNYGYTF. The DNA of the CDR3 is TGTGCCAGCAGTGCCGGGACAGGGAACTATGGCTACACCTTC.

This clonotype appeared a few times. The rearrangement links TRBV7-6 to TRBJ1-4; possibly TRBD1 for D (6 bases). V shed 5 bases and J shed 7 bases, with 8 bases lying between them. This CDR3 is built from 12 residues. Germline V lookup: CDR1 SGHVS, CDR2 FNYEAQ. In DNA, the CDR3 is TGTGCCAGCAGCCAGGGGAGTGAAAAACTGTTTTTT. Translation: CASSQGSEKLFF.

There are a few counts of this clonotype. The rearrangement links TRBV7-8 to TRBJ2-2; 11 bases match TRBD2. CDR3 length equals 19 residues. Germline V gene data show CDR1 as SGHVS and CDR2 as FQNEAQ. V lost 5 bases to trimming and J lost 1 base; unmatched junction nucleotides: 12. In DNA form, the CDR3 reads TGTGCCAGCAGCAGGAGTCATAGCGGGGGGGTTAGGAACACCGGGGAGCTGTTTTTT. Amino acids: CASSRSHSGGVRNTGELFF.

This chain connects TRBV15 to TRBJ1-1; 7 nucleotides align to TRBD1. The CDR3 consists of 14 residues. The V gene's germline CDR1 is LNHNV and CDR2 YYDKDF (reference sequence). V lost 5 bases to trimming and J lost 5 bases; unmatched junction nucleotides: 8. In nucleotides, the CDR3 is TGTGCCACCAGCGACAGGGTAAGGTTTACTGAAGCTTTCTTT. Amino acid sequence: CATSDRVRFTEAFF.

This clonotype was found many times. The DNA of the CDR3 is TGTGCCAGCAGCGTAGGCTCCTCCTACGAGCAGTACTTC. Translating gives CASSVGSSYEQYF. The chain has TRBV9 and TRBJ2-7, with D unclear. V gave up 0 bases and J gave up 0 bases, with 4 bases separating them. CDR1 and CDR2 (germline): SGDLS, YYNGEE. The CDR3 is 13 residues long.

This chain uses TRBV5-4 with TRBJ2-2; TRBD2 might be the D (5 bases). The V and J ends lost 3 bases and 4 bases respectively, with 13 bases between them. The germline V gene has CDR1 SGHNT and CDR2 YYREEE (reference sequence). The CDR3 sequence is 15 residues long. The CDR3 DNA sequence: TGTGCCAGCAGCTCGAGAGCGGCTCTCACCGGGGAGCTGTTTTTT. It specifies CASSSRAALTGELFF. Together with reference TRBV5-4 and TRBJ2-2, the CDR3 gives the full variable domain: ETGVTQSPTHLIKTRGQQVTLRCSSQSGHNTVSWYQQALGQGPQFIFQYYREEENGRGNFPPRFSGLQFPNYSSELNVNALELDDSALYLCASSSRAALTGELFFGEGSRLTVL.

V and J are TRBV7-2 and TRBJ1-1; 8 bases are shared with TRBD1. This CDR3 comprises 12 residues. Germline CDR1 is SGHTA and CDR2 is FQGNSA. Losses at the gene ends were 8 bases for V and 4 bases for J; bases not matched to a gene: 3. The CDR3 nucleotides read TGTGCCAGCGGACAGGGAGGCACTGAAGCTTTCTTT. Translating it yields CASGQGGTEAFF.

The rearrangement uses TRBV14 and TRBJ1-1, with TRBD1 matching over 7 bases. Germline trimming cut 2 bases from V and 4 bases from J; bases unmatched to any gene: 1. This CDR3 region has 13 residues. The V gene's germline CDR1 is SGHDN and CDR2 FVKESK. The CDR3 reads CASSQQGVTEAFF. In nucleotides, the CDR3 is TGTGCCAGCAGCCAACAGGGGGTCACTGAAGCTTTCTTT. Full variable domain (remainder filled in from reference TRBV14 and TRBJ1-1): EAGVTQFPSHSVIEKGQTVTLRCDPISGHDNLYWYRRVMGKEIKFLLHFVKESKQDESGMPNNRFLAERTGGTYSTLKVQPAELEDSGVYFCASSQQGVTEAFFGQGTRLTVV.

The CDR3 sequence is CASSYVDMNTEAFF. Here the CDR3 DNA reads TGTGCCAGCAGTTACGTGGACATGAACACTGAAGCTTTCTTT. The V gene is TRBV6-5, the J gene TRBJ1-1, with D tentatively TRBD1 (5 bases). V was shortened by 2 bases and J by 0 bases, with 7 bases between the two germline ends. CDR1 MNHEY and CDR2 SVGAGI come from the germline V gene. The CDR3 loop spans 14 amino acids.

This clonotype has more than one count but fewer than ten. The rearrangement links TRBV9 to TRBJ2-2; the match to TRBD2 covers 7 bases. V lost 2 bases, J lost 0 bases, and 1 base stayed unmatched. Looked up from germline, CDR1 is SGDLS and CDR2 is YYNGEE. This CDR3 comprises 15 residues. The DNA for the CDR3 is TGTGCCAGCAGCGTTAGCGGGTCGAACACCGGGGAGCTGTTTTTT. Amino acids: CASSVSGSNTGELFF.

The J gene is TRBJ1-6, the V gene TRBV30, with D hard to call. Germline values: CDR1 GTSNPN, CDR2 SVGIG (reference sequence). The CDR3 has 14 residues. V lost 3 bases and J 0 bases, leaving 6 bases between the germline ends. This CDR3 is CAWSPSSYNSPLHF. The CDR3 nucleotides are TGTGCCTGGAGCCCGAGCTCCTATAATTCACCCCTCCACTTT.

This clonotype showed up just a few times. The chain joins TRBV25-1 to TRBJ2-7; D is undetermined. The CDR3 sequence is 16 residues long. V was shortened by 3 bases and J by 4 bases, with 19 bases between the two germline ends. Germline assignment: CDR1 MGHDK and CDR2 SYGVNS. The CDR3 DNA reads TGTGCCAGCAGTGATCGCGACGGCGTGGGGTCGTACGAGCAGTACTTC. Protein sequence: CASSDRDGVGSYEQYF.

This chain uses TRBV2 with TRBJ2-3; TRBD2 aligns across 7 bases. The J segment lost 2 bases and the V segment lost 4 bases, leaving 9 bases of the junction unmatched. CDR1 and CDR2 (germline): SNHLY, FYNNEI. The CDR3 contains 16 residues. CDR3 protein: CASSGRGVPSTDTQYF. The CDR3 coding sequence is TGTGCCAGCAGTGGCCGGGGGGTACCATCCACAGATACGCAGTATTTT.

V gene TRBV29-1 combines with J gene TRBJ2-3; 13 nucleotides agree with TRBD2. CDR1 SQVTM and CDR2 ANQGSEA come from the germline V gene. Trimming cost V 8 bases and J 0 bases; bases outside gene matches: 8. The CDR3 is 16 residues long. DNA of the CDR3: TGCAGCATGTCCGGGACTAGCGGGACTAGCACAGATACGCAGTATTTT. As protein: CSMSGTSGTSTDTQYF.